The clone carrying this T cell receptor beta chain was counted at least ten times. Amplification of TCR beta CDR3 regions used RNA as the template. The HTBI primer set drove a first-round RT-PCR of the TCR CDR3. TCRdb ran MiXCR on the multiplex PCR reads and lists one entry per CDR3 protein. Among 500,000 to 650,000 distinct CDR3 sequences listed, roughly 18% were seen once. Ophthalmopathy patients had Clinical Activity Score at least 3, NOSPECS grade at least 4, duration under 3 months. This CDR3 has 13 amino acids. V lost 0 bases to trimming and J lost 5 bases, with 4 bases between them. The germline CDR1 and CDR2 sequences are KGHDR and SFDVKD. This sample is drawn from a study of T cells in Graves' hyperthyroidism and ophthalmopathy. Study-level background: Peripheral blood samples were taken at initial diagnosis, prior to any treatment.

The sample was blood. This clonotype was obtained from a woman aged 18-29 years with Graves' ophthalmopathy. The rearrangement joins TRBV24-1 to TRBJ2-1; D gene ambiguous. CDR3 nucleotide sequence: TGTGCCACCAGTGATTTGTCCCACAATGAGCAGTTCTTC. It codes for CATSDLSHNEQFF.